This T cell receptor beta chain is from a study of CD8 T cell repertoires and HIV-1 epitope variants. About the research overall: Epitopes were three Gag families plus Nef HW9 and YT9.

Only in-frame clones appear in the TCRdb table, and some are missing; sequencing was by immunoSEQ multiplex PCR. The profile shows fewer than 6,000 clones, about 70% of them singletons. A word on this clone: Its antigen remains unknown.

The sequence derives from a male donor with HIV. The sequencing input was cultured CD8+ T cells derived from PBMCs.

CDR3 in amino acids: CASSGDGNEQFF. The CDR3, as DNA: TGTGCCAGCAGTGGGGACGGCAATGAGCAGTTCTTC. The chain links TRBV6-1 to TRBJ2-1, with D tentatively TRBD1 or TRBD2 (5 bases each). This CDR3 is built from 12 residues. Germline V lookup: CDR1 MNHNS, CDR2 SASEGT. V was trimmed by 4 bases and J by 6 bases, leaving 7 bases between them.